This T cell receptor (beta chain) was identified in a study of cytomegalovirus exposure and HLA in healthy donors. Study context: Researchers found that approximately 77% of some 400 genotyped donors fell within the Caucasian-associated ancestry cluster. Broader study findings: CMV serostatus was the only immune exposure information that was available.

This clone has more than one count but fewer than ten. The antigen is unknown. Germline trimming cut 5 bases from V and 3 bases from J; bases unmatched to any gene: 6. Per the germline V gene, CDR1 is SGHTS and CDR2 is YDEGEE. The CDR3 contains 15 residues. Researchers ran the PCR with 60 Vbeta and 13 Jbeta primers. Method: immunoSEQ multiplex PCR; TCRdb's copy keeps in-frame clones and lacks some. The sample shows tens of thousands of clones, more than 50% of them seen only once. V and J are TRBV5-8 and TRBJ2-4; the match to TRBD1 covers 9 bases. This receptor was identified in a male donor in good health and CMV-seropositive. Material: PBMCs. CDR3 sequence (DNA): TGTGCCAGCAGAAAAATGACAGGGGGCAAAAACATTCAGTACTTC. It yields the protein CASRKMTGGKNIQYF.